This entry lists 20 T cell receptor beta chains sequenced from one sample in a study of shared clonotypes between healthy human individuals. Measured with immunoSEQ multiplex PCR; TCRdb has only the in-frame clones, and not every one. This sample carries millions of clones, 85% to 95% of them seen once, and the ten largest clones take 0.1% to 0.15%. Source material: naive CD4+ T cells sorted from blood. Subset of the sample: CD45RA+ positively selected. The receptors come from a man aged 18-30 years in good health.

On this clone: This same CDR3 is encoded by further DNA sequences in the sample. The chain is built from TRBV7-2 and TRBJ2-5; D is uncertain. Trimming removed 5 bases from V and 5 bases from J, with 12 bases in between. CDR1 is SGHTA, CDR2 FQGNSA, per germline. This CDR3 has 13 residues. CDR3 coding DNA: TGTGCCAGCAGCCTAGGACCCCCGGAGACCCAGTACTTC. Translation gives CASSLGPPETQYF.

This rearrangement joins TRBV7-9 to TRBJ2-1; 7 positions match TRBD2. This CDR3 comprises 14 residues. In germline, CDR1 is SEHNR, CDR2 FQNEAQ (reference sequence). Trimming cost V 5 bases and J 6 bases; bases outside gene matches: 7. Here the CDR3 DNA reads TGTGCCAGCAGCGCCGGATGGGGGGGCAATGAGCAGTTCTTC. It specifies CASSAGWGGNEQFF.

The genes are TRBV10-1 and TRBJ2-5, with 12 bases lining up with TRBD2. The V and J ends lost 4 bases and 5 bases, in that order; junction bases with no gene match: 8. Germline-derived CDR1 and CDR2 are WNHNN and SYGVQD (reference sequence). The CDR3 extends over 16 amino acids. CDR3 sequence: CASSGFGLAGGETQYF. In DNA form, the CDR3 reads TGCGCCAGCAGTGGTTTTGGGCTAGCGGGAGGGGAGACCCAGTACTTC.

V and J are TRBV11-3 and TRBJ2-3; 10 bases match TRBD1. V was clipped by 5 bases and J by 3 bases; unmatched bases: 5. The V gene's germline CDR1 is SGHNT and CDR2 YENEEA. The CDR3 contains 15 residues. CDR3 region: CASSARDRGTDTQYF. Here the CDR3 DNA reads TGTGCCAGCAGCGCCCGGGACAGGGGAACAGATACGCAGTATTTT.

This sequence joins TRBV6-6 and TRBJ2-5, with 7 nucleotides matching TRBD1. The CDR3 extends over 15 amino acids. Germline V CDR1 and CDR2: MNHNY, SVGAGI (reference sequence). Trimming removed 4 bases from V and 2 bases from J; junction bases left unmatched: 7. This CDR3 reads CASSSPTGVQETQYF. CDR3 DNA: TGTGCCAGCAGTTCCCCCACAGGGGTTCAAGAGACCCAGTACTTC.

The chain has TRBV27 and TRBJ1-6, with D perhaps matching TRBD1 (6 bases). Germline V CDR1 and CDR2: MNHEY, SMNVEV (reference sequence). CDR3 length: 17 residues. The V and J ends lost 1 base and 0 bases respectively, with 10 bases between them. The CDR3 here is CASSLWGPSSYNSPLHF. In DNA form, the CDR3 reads TGTGCCAGCAGTTTATGGGGGCCGAGCTCCTATAATTCACCCCTCCACTTT.

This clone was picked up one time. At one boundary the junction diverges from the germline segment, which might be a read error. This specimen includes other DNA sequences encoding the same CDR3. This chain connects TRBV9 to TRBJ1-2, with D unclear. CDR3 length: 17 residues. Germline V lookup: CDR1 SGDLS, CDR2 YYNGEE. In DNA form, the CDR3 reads TGTGCCAGCAGCGTAGGTCTGGAGGGCGCTATGAAAAATGGTTACACCTTC. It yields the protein CASSVGLEGAMKNGYTF.

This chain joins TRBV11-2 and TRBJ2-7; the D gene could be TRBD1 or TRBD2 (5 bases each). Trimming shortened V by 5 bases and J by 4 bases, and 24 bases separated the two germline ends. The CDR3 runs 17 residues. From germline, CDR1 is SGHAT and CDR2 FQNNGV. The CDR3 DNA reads TGTGCCAGCAGCCGAACCCCGCCCCGGGACCAGTCATACGAGCAGTACTTC. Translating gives CASSRTPPRDQSYEQYF.

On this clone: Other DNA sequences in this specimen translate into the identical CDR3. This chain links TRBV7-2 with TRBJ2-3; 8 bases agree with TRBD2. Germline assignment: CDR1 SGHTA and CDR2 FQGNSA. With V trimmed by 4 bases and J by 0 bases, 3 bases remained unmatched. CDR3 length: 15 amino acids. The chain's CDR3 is CASSYSGTSTDTQYF. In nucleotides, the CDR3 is TGTGCCAGCAGCTATAGCGGGACAAGCACAGATACGCAGTATTTT.

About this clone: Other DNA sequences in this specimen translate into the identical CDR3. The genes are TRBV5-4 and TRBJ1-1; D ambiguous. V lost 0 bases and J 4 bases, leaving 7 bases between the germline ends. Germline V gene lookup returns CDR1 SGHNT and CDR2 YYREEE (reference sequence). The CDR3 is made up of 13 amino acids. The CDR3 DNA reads TGTGCCAGCAGCTTGGCGGGGAGCACTGAAGCTTTCTTT. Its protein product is CASSLAGSTEAFF.

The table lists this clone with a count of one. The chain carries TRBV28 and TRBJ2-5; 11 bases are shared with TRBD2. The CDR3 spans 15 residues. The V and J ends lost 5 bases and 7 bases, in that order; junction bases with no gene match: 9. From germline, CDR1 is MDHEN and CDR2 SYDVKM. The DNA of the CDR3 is TGTGCCAGCAGTAACCTAGCGGGGGGCCAGTCGACCCAGTACTTC. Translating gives CASSNLAGGQSTQYF.

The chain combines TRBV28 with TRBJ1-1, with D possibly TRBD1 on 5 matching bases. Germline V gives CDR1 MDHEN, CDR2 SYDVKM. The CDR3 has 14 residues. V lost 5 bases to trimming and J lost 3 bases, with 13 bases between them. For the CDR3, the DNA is TGTGCCAGCAGTCCGGCCCAGGGACACACTGAAGCTTTCTTT. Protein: CASSPAQGHTEAFF.

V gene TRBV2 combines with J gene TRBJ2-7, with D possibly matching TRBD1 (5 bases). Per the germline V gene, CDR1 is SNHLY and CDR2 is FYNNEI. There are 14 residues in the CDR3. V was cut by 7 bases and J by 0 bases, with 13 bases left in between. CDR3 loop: CASKPHDSSYEQYF. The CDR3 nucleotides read TGTGCCAGCAAGCCCCACGACAGCTCCTACGAGCAGTACTTC.

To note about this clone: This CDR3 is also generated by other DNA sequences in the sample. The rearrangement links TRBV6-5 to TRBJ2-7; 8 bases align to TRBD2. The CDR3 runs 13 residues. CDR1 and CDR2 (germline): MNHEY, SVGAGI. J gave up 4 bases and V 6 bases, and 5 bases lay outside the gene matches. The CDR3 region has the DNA TGTGCCAGCAGCCGGGGGGGCGGGTACGAGCAGTACTTC. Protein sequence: CASSRGGGYEQYF.

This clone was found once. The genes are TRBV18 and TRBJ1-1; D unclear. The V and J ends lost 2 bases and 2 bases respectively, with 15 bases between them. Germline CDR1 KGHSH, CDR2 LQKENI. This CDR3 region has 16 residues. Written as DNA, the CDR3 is TGTGCCAGCTCACCAAACCCTGCAGTGGAAAACACTGAAGCTTTCTTT. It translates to CASSPNPAVENTEAFF.

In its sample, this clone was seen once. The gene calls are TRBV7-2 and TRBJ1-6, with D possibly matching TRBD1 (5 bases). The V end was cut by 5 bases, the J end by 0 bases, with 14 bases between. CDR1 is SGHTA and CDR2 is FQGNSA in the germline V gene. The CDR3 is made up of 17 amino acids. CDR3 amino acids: CASSATRGGSYNSPLHF. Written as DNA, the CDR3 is TGTGCCAGCAGCGCGACCCGCGGGGGCTCCTATAATTCACCCCTCCACTTT.

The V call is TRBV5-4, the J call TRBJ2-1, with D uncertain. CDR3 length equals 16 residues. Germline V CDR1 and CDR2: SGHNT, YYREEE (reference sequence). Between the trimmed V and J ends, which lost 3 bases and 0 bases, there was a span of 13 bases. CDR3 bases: TGTGCCAGCAGCTACCCGGGTAAAAGCTCCTACAATGAGCAGTTCTTC. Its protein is CASSYPGKSSYNEQFF.

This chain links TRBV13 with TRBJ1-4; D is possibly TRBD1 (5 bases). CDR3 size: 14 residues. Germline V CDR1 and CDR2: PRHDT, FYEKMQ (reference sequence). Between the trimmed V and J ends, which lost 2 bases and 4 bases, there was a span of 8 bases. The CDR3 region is CASSLKGVNEKLFF. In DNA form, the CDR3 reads TGTGCCAGCAGCTTAAAAGGGGTTAATGAAAAACTGTTTTTT.

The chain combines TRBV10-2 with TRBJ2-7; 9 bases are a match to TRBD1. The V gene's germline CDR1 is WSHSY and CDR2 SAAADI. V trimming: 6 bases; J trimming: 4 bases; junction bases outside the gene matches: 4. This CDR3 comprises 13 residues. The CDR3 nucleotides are TGCGCCAGCAGCCGGACAGGGGAGTACGAGCAGTACTTC. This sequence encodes CASSRTGEYEQYF.

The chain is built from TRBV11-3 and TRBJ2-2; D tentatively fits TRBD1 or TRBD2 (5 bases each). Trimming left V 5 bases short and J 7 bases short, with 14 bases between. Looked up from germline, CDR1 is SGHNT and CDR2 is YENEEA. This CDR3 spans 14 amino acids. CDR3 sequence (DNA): TGTGCCAGCAGCCCCGGGACGCCCGACGGGGAGCTGTTTTTT. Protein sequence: CASSPGTPDGELFF.